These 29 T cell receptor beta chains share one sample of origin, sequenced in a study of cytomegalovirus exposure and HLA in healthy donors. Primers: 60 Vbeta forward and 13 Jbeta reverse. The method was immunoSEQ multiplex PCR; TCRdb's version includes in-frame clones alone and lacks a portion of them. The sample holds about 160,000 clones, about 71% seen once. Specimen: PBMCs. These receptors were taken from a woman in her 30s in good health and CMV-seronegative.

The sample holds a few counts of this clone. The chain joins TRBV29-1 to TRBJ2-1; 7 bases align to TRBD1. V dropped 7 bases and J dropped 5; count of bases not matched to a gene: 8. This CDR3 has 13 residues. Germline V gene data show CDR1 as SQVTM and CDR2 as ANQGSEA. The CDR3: CSGLGDRDNEQFF. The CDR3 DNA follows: TGCAGCGGTCTCGGAGACAGGGACAATGAGCAGTTCTTC.

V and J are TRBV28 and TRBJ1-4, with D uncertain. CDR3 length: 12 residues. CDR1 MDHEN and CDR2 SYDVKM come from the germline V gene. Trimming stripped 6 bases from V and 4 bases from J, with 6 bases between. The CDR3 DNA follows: TGTGCCAGCAGACAGAGTAATGAAAAACTGTTTTTT. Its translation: CASRQSNEKLFF.

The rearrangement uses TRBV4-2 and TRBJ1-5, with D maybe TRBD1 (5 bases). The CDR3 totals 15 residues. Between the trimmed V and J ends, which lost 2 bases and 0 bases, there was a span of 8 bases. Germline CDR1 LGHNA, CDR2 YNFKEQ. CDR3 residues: CASSQQGLSNQPQHF. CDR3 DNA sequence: TGTGCCAGCAGCCAACAGGGCCTTAGCAATCAGCCCCAGCATTTT.

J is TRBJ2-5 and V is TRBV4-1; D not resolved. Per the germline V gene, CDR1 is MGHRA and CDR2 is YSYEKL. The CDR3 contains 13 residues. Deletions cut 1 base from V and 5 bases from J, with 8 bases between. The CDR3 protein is CASSQGVSETQYF. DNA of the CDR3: TGCGCCAGCAGCCAAGGTGTGAGTGAGACCCAGTACTTC.

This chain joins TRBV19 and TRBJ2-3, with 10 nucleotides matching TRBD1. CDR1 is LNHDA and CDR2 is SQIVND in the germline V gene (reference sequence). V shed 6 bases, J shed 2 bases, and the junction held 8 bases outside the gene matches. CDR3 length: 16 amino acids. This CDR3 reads CASRARDRGFTDTQYF. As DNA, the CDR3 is TGTGCCAGTAGGGCCCGGGACAGGGGTTTCACAGATACGCAGTATTTT.

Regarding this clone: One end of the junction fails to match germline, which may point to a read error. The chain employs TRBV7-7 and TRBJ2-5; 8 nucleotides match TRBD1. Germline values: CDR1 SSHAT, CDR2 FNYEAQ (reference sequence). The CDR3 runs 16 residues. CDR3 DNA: TGTGCTAGCAGCCCCTTCCCCAGGGGGCGAGGAGAGACCCAGTACTTC. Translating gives CASSPFPRGRGETQYF.

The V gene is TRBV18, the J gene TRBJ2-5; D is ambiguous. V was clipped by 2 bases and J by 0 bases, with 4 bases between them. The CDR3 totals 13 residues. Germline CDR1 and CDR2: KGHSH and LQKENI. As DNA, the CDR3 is TGTGCCAGCTCACCAGCGAACCAAGAGACCCAGTACTTC. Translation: CASSPANQETQYF.

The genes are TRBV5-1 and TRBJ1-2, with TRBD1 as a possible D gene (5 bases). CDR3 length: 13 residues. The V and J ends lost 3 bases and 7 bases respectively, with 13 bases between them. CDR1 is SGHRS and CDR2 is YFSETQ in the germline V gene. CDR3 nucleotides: TGCGCCAGCAGCTCGCATGACAGAAGTGGCTACACCTTC. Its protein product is CASSSHDRSGYTF.

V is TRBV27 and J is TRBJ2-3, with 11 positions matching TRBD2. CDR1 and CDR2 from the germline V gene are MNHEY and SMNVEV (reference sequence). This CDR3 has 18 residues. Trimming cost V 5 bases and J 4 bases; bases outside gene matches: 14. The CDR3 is CASSLAPGLAGGADTQYF. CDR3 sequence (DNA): TGTGCCAGCAGTCTGGCCCCCGGCCTAGCGGGAGGAGCAGATACGCAGTATTTT.

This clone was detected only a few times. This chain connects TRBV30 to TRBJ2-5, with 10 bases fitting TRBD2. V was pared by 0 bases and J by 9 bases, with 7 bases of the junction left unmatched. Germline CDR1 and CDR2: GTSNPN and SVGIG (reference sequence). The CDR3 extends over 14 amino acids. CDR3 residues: CAWSVLAGFGAQYF. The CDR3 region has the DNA TGTGCCTGGAGTGTACTAGCGGGGTTCGGGGCCCAGTACTTC.

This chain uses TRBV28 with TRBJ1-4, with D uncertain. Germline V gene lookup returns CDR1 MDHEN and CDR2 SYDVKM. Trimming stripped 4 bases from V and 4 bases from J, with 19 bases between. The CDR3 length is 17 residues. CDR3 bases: TGTGCCAGCAGTTCCCCTTCTGACGGAGGCCTTAATGAAAAACTGTTTTTT. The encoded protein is CASSSPSDGGLNEKLFF.

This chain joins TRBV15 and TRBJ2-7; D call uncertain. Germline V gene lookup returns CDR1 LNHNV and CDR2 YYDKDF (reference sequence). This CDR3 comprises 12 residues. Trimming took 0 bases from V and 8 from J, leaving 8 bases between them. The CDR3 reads CATSRDLGQQYF. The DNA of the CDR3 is TGTGCCACCAGCAGAGATCTAGGCCAGCAGTACTTC.

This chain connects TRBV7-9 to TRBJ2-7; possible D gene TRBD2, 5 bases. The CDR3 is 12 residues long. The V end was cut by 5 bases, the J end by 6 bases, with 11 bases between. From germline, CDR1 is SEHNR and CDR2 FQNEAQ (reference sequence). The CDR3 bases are TGTGCCAGCAGCGGACTCCTGGGCGAGCAGTACTTC. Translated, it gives CASSGLLGEQYF.

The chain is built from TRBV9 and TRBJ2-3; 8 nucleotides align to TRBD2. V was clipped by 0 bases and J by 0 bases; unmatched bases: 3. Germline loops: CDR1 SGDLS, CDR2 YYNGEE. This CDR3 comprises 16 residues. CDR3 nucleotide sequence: TGTGCCAGCAGCGTAGCCGGGGGGGACAGCACAGATACGCAGTATTTT. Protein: CASSVAGGDSTDTQYF.

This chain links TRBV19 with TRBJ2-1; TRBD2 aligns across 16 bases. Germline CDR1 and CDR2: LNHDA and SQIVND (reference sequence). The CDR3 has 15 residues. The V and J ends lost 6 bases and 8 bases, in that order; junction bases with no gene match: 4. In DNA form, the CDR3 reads TGTGCCAGTAGGGGGGGACTAGCGGGAGGGCATGAGCAGTTCTTC. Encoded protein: CASRGGLAGGHEQFF.

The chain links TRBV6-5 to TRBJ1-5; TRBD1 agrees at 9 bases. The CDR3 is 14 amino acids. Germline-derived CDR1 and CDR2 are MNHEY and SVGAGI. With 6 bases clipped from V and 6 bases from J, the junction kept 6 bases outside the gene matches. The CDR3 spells CASRMTGGFQPQHF. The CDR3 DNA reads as TGTGCCAGCAGGATGACAGGGGGTTTTCAGCCCCAGCATTTT.

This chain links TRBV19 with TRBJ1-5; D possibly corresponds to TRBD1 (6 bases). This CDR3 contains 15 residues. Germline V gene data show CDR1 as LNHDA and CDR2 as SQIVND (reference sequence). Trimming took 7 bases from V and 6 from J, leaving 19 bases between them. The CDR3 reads CASNNRVAQGQPQHF. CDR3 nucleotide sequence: TGTGCCAGTAACAACAGGGTGGCGCAGGGTCAGCCCCAGCATTTT.

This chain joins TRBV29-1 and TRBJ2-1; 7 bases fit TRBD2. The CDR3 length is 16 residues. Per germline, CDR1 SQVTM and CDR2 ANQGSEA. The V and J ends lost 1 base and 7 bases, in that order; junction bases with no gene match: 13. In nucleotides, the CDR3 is TGCAGCGTTGAAGGTGGCCGCCTAGCGGAACCGAATGAGCAGTTCTTC. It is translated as CSVEGGRLAEPNEQFF.

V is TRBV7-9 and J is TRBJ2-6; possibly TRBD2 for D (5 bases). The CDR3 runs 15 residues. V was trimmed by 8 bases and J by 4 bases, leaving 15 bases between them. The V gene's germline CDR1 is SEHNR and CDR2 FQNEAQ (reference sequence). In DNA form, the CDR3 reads TGTGCCAGCCTCCAGAGGAGGTACGGGGCCAACGTCCTGACTTTC. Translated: CASLQRRYGANVLTF.

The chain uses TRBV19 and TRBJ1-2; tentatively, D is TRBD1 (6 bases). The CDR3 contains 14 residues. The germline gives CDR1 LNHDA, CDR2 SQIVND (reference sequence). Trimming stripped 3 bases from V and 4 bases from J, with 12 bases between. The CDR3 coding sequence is TGTGCCAGTAGTATTGGGGGGGCCGGCTATGGCTACACCTTC. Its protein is CASSIGGAGYGYTF.

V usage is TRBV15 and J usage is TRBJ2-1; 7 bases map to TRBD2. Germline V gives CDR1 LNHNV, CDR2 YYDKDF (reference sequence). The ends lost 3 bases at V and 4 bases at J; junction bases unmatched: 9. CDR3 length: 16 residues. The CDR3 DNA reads TGTGCCACCAGCAGTACCTGGGGCGGGAGTTACAATGAGCAGTTCTTC. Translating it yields CATSSTWGGSYNEQFF.

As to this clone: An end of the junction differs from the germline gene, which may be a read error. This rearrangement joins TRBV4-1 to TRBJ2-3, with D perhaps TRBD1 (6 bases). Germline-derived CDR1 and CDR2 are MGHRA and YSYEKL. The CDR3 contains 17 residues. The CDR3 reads CASSQGLRTDSTDAQYF. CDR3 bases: TGCGCCAGCAGCCAGGGCCTCAGGACAGATAGCACAGATGCGCAGTATTTT.

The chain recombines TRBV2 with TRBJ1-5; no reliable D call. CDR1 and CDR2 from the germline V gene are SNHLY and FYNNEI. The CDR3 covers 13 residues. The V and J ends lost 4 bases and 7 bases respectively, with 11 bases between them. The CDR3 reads CASSGGSGQPQHF. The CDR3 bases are TGTGCCAGCAGTGGCGGGTCGGGGCAGCCCCAGCATTTT.

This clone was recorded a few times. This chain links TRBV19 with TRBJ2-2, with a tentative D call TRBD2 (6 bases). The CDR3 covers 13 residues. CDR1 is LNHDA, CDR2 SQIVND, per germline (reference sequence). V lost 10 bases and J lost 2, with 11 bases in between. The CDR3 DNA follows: TGTGCCACTGGGACTTTTAACACCGGGGAGCTGTTTTTT. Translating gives CATGTFNTGELFF.

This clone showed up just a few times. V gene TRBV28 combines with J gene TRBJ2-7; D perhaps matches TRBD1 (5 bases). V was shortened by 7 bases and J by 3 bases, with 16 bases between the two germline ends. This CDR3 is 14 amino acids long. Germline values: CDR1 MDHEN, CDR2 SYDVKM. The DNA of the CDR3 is TGTGCCAGCATGAGTGGACAATCTATCTACGAGCAGTACTTC. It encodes CASMSGQSIYEQYF.

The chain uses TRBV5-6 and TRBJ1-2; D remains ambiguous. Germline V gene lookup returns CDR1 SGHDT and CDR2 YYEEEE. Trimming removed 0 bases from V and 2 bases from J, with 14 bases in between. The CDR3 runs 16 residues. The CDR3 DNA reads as TGTGCCAGCAGCTTGGGTGACATCCGCCCCAACTATGGCTACACCTTC. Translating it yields CASSLGDIRPNYGYTF. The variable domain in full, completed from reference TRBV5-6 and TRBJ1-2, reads DAGVTQSPTHLIKTRGQQVTLRCSPKSGHDTVSWYQQALGQGPQFIFQYYEEEERQRGNFPDRFSGHQFPNYSSELNVNALLLGDSALYLCASSLGDIRPNYGYTFGSGTRLTVV.

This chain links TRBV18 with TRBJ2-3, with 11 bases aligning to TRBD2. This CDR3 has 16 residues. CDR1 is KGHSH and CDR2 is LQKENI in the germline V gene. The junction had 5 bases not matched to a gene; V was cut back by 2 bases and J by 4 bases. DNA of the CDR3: TGTGCCAGCTCACCAAAACTAGCGGGAGTTTCAGATACGCAGTATTTT. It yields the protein CASSPKLAGVSDTQYF. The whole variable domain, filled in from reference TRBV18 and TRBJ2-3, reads NAGVMQNPRHLVRRRGQEARLRCSPMKGHSHVYWYRQLPEEGLKFMVYLQKENIIDESGMPKERFSAEFPKEGPSILRIQQVVRGDSAAYFCASSPKLAGVSDTQYFGPGTRLTVL.

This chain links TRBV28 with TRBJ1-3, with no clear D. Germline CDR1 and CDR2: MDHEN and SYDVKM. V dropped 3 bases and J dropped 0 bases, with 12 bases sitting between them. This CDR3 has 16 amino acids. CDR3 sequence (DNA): TGTGCCAGCAGTTTCTTCGGACTGGTCTCTGGAAACACCATATATTTT. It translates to CASSFFGLVSGNTIYF.

The CDR3 is CASSIMGQRAYSGNTIYF. CDR3 nucleotide sequence: TGTGCCAGTAGTATAATGGGACAGAGAGCTTACTCTGGAAACACCATATATTTT. V and J are TRBV19 and TRBJ1-3; TRBD1 matches 7 bases. This CDR3 is built from 18 residues. The junction had 10 bases not matched to a gene; V was cut back by 2 bases and J by 0 bases. From germline, CDR1 is LNHDA and CDR2 SQIVND (reference sequence).